One sample yielded the 23 T cell receptor beta chains listed below, sequenced in a study of T cells after yellow fever vaccination. TCRdb re-called the 5' RACE reads with MiXCR, one entry per CDR3 protein. The sample yields under 250,000 distinct CDR3 sequences, approximately 3.2% seen once. Sequences were derived from CD4+ T cells sorted from PBMCs, sampled 10 days after the yellow fever booster vaccination. The receptors were sampled from a man aged 18 to 35 who received the YFV17D yellow fever vaccine.

This clonotype was counted between two and nine times. The chain links TRBV9 to TRBJ2-1; tentatively, D is TRBD2 (7 bases). V lost 6 bases and J lost 0, with 13 bases in between. The CDR3 extends over 15 amino acids. Per germline, CDR1 SGDLS and CDR2 YYNGEE. As DNA, the CDR3 is TGTGCCAGCACCCAAGGGGGGGGCTCCTACAATGAGCAGTTCTTC. This translates into CASTQGGGSYNEQFF.

This clonotype was picked up many times. This chain uses TRBV21-1 with TRBJ2-7. TRBV21-1 is tagged as a pseudogene. The CDR3 length is 11 residues. CDR3 nucleotides: TGTGCCAGCAGCAAAGGGTGGGAGCAGTACGTC. It encodes CASSKGWEQYV.

This clonotype has only a few counts. V is TRBV5-1 and J is TRBJ1-5; the D gene is possibly TRBD1 (6 bases). CDR1 is SGHRS and CDR2 is YFSETQ in the germline V gene. The germline V and J ends were trimmed by 3 bases and 4 bases, with 8 bases remaining between them. This CDR3 comprises 13 residues. This CDR3 reads CASSWDMNQPQHF. CDR3 nucleotide sequence: TGCGCCAGCAGCTGGGACATGAATCAGCCCCAGCATTTT.

The table lists this clonotype with many counts. This rearrangement joins TRBV7-9 to TRBJ2-7; D is unresolved. The germline CDR1 and CDR2 sequences are SEHNR and FQNEAQ (reference sequence). V dropped 3 bases and J dropped 2 bases, with 5 bases sitting between them. The CDR3 spans 12 residues. The CDR3 loop reads CASSFNPYEQYV. The DNA for the CDR3 is TGTGCCAGCAGCTTCAATCCCTACGAGCAGTACGTC.

This clonotype was detected many times. The CDR3, as DNA: TGCGCCAGCAGTGAGGCTACACAGGGGGCCTATGGCTACACCTTC. It specifies CASSEATQGAYGYTF. The chain has TRBV10-1 and TRBJ1-2, with 9 bases matching TRBD1. J gave up 4 bases and V 2 bases, and 5 bases lay outside the gene matches. This CDR3 contains 15 residues. The germline V gene encodes CDR1 WNHNN and CDR2 SYGVQD (reference sequence).

This clonotype appeared many times. The chain recombines TRBV19 with TRBJ2-3; D might be TRBD2 (5 bases). Germline assignment: CDR1 LNHDA and CDR2 SQIVND (reference sequence). Trimming cost V 2 bases and J 3 bases, with 9 bases left between them. The CDR3 covers 14 residues. CDR3 DNA: TGTGCCAGTAGTATATCTCTAGCAACAGATACGCAGTATTTT. Encoded protein: CASSISLATDTQYF.

This clonotype showed up many times. The chain carries TRBV2 and TRBJ2-5, with D possibly matching TRBD1 (5 bases). The CDR3 is 13 residues long. V was clipped by 7 bases and J by 1 base, with 10 bases between them. The germline V gene has CDR1 SNHLY and CDR2 FYNNEI. The CDR3 nucleotides are TGTGCCAGCACCAGACAGACCCAAGAGACCCAGTACTTC. It translates to CASTRQTQETQYF.

The chain has TRBV21-1 and TRBJ2-2; the D call in the table, TRBD1, was not verified against the DNA. TRBV21-1 is classified as a pseudogene. The CDR3 totals 13 residues. The CDR3 reads CASRRQGPGELFF. The CDR3 DNA follows: TGTGCCAGCAGGAGACAGGGCCCCGGGGAGCTGTTTTTT.

The genes are TRBV4-1 and TRBJ2-7; no definite D call. V was pared by 1 base and J by 7 bases, with 14 bases between. Germline V gene lookup returns CDR1 MGHRA and CDR2 YSYEKL. The CDR3 loop spans 14 amino acids. The CDR3 bases are TGCGCCAGCAGCCAAGGAGTAGACATAGTGGAGCAGTACTTC. Translating gives CASSQGVDIVEQYF.

This chain connects TRBV7-6 to TRBJ2-3; TRBD1 might be the D (6 bases). The CDR3 consists of 15 residues. The germline CDR1 and CDR2 sequences are SGHVS and FNYEAQ. Between the trimmed V and J ends, which lost 3 bases and 2 bases, there was a span of 12 bases. CDR3 sequence: CASSFGGQSTDTQYF. CDR3 in DNA: TGTGCCAGCAGCTTTGGTGGACAGTCCACAGATACGCAGTATTTT.

This clonotype came up many times. This chain uses TRBV7-2 with TRBJ2-1, with 9 bases lining up with TRBD2. Germline V gene lookup returns CDR1 SGHTA and CDR2 FQGNSA. This CDR3 is built from 15 residues. Germline trimming cut 6 bases from V and 7 bases from J; bases unmatched to any gene: 10. CDR3 in DNA: TGTGCCAGCAGTTCAGGCGGGGGGGCTGTAAATGAGCAGTTCTTC. Translated: CASSSGGGAVNEQFF.

The rearrangement joins TRBV7-2 to TRBJ1-2; possible D gene TRBD1, 5 bases. Germline values: CDR1 SGHTA, CDR2 FQGNSA. Trimming removed 4 bases at V and 1 base at J, with 22 bases between. The length of the CDR3 is 18 residues. CDR3 loop: CASSSPETGQGINYGYTF. CDR3 nucleotide sequence: TGTGCCAGCAGCTCCCCCGAGACGGGGCAGGGCATTAACTATGGCTACACCTTC.

The rearrangement joins TRBV11-3 to TRBJ2-3; D possibly matches TRBD1 or TRBD2 (5 bases each). V dropped 4 bases and J dropped 12 bases, with 20 bases sitting between them. This CDR3 is 14 amino acids long. Per the germline V gene, CDR1 is SGHNT and CDR2 is YENEEA. The CDR3 DNA reads TGTGCCAGCAGCTCCCCTGGGGGTAGGGTAATACAGTATTTT. It is translated as CASSSPGGRVIQYF.

Written as DNA, the CDR3 is TGTGCCAGCAGTTACCCCGGGGACTCTGGAAACACCATATATTTT. Its translation is CASSYPGDSGNTIYF. This chain joins TRBV28 and TRBJ1-3; D unresolved. V lost 4 bases to trimming and J lost 0 bases, with 10 bases between them. The CDR3 has 15 amino acids. Germline V lookup: CDR1 MDHEN, CDR2 SYDVKM. Full variable domain (outside the CDR3, taken from reference TRBV28 and TRBJ1-3): DVKVTQSSRYLVKRTGEKVFLECVQDMDHENMFWYRQDPGLGLRLIYFSYDVKMKEKGDIPEGYSVSREKKERFSLILESASTNQTSMYLCASSYPGDSGNTIYFGEGSWLTVV.

This clonotype was picked up many times. The J gene is TRBJ2-3, the V gene TRBV5-1; 12 bases agree with TRBD2. Germline lookup yields CDR1 SGHRS and CDR2 YFSETQ. The trim removed 0 bases at V and 4 bases at J, leaving 6 bases unmatched. CDR3 length: 17 residues. CDR3 nucleotides: TGCGCCAGCAGCTTGGCGGTCGCTAGCGGGGGGGCAGATACGCAGTATTTT. Residues: CASSLAVASGGADTQYF.

This clonotype appeared a few times. The chain uses TRBV20-1 and TRBJ1-1; no reliable D call. Germline V gene sequence: CDR1 DFQATT, CDR2 SNEGSKA (reference sequence). This CDR3 is 12 amino acids long. The V gene lost 2 bases and the J gene lost 1 base, with 5 bases spanning the gap. CDR3 residues: CSARIRNTEAFF. The CDR3 DNA reads TGCAGTGCTAGAATAAGGAACACTGAAGCTTTCTTT.

This clonotype was counted between two and nine times. The chain combines TRBV11-2 with TRBJ2-7; D ambiguous. The V end was cut by 1 base, the J end by 3 bases, with 13 bases between. The CDR3 has 15 amino acids. Germline CDR1 reads SGHAT; CDR2 reads FQNNGV. The CDR3 region has the DNA TGTGCCAGCAGCTTAGTTTCAGGCGCCAGCTACGAGCAGTACTTC. Its translation: CASSLVSGASYEQYF.

CDR3 in DNA: TGTGCCAGCAGCGTAGAGGAGATAGGGGGATATACGCAGTATTTT. Translating it yields CASSVEEIGGYTQYF. The chain combines TRBV9 with TRBJ2-3; D may be TRBD1 (6 bases). Germline assignment: CDR1 SGDLS and CDR2 YYNGEE. This CDR3 has 15 amino acids. Between the trimmed V and J ends, which lost 0 bases and 7 bases, there was a span of 15 bases.

This clonotype was counted at least ten times. The chain recombines TRBV15 with TRBJ2-1, with D possibly TRBD1 on 5 matching bases. The CDR3 has 15 amino acids. Trimming cost V 1 base and J 0 bases, with 7 bases left between them. Germline CDR1 and CDR2: LNHNV and YYDKDF (reference sequence). The CDR3 bases are TGTGCCACCAGCAGAGGACAGCTCTCCTACAATGAGCAGTTCTTC. Protein product: CATSRGQLSYNEQFF.

The chain carries TRBV29-1 and TRBJ1-1, with 7 nucleotides matching TRBD1. Germline CDR1 is SQVTM and CDR2 is ANQGSEA. The CDR3 has 16 residues. With V trimmed by 4 bases and J by 0 bases, 11 bases remained unmatched. The CDR3 protein is CSVVITGARVNTEAFF. DNA for the CDR3: TGCAGCGTTGTCATAACAGGGGCCCGGGTGAACACTGAAGCTTTCTTT. Full variable domain (missing parts from reference TRBV29-1 and TRBJ1-1): SAVISQKPSRDICQRGTSLTIQCQVDSQVTMMFWYRQQPGQSLTLIATANQGSEATYESGFVIDKFPISRPNLTFSTLTVSNMSPEDSSIYLCSVVITGARVNTEAFFGQGTRLTVV.

The J gene is TRBJ1-5, the V gene TRBV14; 7 nucleotides line up with TRBD1. Per germline, CDR1 SGHDN and CDR2 FVKESK. The J segment lost 6 bases and the V segment lost 1 base, leaving 0 bases of the junction unmatched. The CDR3 extends over 13 amino acids. The CDR3 sequence is CASSQAGGQPQHF. CDR3 in DNA: TGTGCCAGCAGCCAAGCAGGGGGTCAGCCCCAGCATTTT.

This clonotype has a count of ten or more. The chain recombines TRBV7-2 with TRBJ2-5; D not certain. Germline CDR1 and CDR2: SGHTA and FQGNSA. Trimming stripped 0 bases from V and 2 bases from J, with 13 bases between. The CDR3 consists of 16 residues. Here the CDR3 DNA reads TGTGCCAGCAGCTTAGCGGGGAACCTGCCTCAAGAGACCCAGTACTTC. Amino acid sequence: CASSLAGNLPQETQYF.

The V and J genes are TRBV20-1 and TRBJ1-2, with TRBD1 matching 7 bases. The CDR3 loop spans 13 amino acids. V was clipped by 6 bases and J by 0 bases; unmatched bases: 4. CDR1 and CDR2 from the germline V gene are DFQATT and SNEGSKA (reference sequence). The CDR3 spells CSAPGQSNYGYTF. Written as DNA, the CDR3 is TGCAGTGCCCCGGGACAGTCTAACTATGGCTACACCTTC.